This is a list of T cell receptor beta chains from one sample in a study of blood T cells in healthy people across ages. TCRdb analysed the 5' RACE reads with MiXCR anew, one entry per CDR3 protein. The sample records about 510,000 distinct CDR3 sequences, about a quarter being singletons. The sample was also reused in another study, on T cells of mothers and their children.

Sequenced input: blood. These receptors originate from a boy younger than 10 in good health. Both conserved end residues are part of each CDR3. Fields, in order: CDR3 length, V gene, clone size, D gene, J gene, CDR3 DNA, CDR3 protein. The D gene is left open where the match is weak. Rows may omit the clone size; those that give it use once, few, many or a size class.

>15|TRBV11-3|-|-|TRBJ2-7
TGTGCCAGCAGCTCACGAGATGGCGGGAACTACGAGCAGTACTTC
CASSSRDGGNYEQYF
>14|TRBV7-9|-|TRBD1|TRBJ2-7
TGTGCCAGCAGCTCCGGGACAGCTCTTGGCGAGCAGTACTTC
CASSSGTALGEQYF
>13|TRBV5-6|-|-|TRBJ2-1
TGTGCCAGCGCGGGGATTGGATACAATGAGCAGTTCTTC
CASAGIGYNEQFF
>14|TRBV24-1|-|TRBD2|TRBJ2-1
TGTGCCACCAGTGATCTCACTAGCGGGCATGAGCAGTTCTTC
CATSDLTSGHEQFF
>16|TRBV20-1|few|TRBD2|TRBJ2-5
TGCAGTGCTAGAGGACCGGGGACTAGGTTCCAAGAGACCCAGTACTTC
CSARGPGTRFQETQYF
>16|TRBV7-6|-|TRBD2|TRBJ2-2
TGTGCCAGCAGCTTAGCGAGTCGGGGGGGCACCGGGGAGCTGTTTTTT
CASSLASRGGTGELFF
>14|TRBV20-1|once|TRBD1|TRBJ1-4
TGCAGTGCAGAACCGGGACAGTTTAATGAAAAACTGTTTTTT
CSAEPGQFNEKLFF
>15|TRBV5-1|-|TRBD1|TRBJ1-6
TGCGCCAGCAGACAGGGGACAGGGGGCTTGGCACCCCTCCACTTT
CASRQGTGGLAPLHF
>13|TRBV4-2|-|-|TRBJ1-1
TGTGCCAGCAGCCAAGATATGATGGGTGAAGCTTTCTTT
CASSQDMMGEAFF
>15|TRBV18|few|TRBD2|TRBJ2-1
TGTGCCAGCTCACCAGCTGGAAACGAGCGGGGAGAGCAGTTCTTC
CASSPAGNERGEQFF
>14|TRBV7-9|-|-|TRBJ1-1
TGTGCCAGCAGCTTAGGGTGGAGGAACACTGAAGCTTTCTTT
CASSLGWRNTEAFF
>13|TRBV15|-|TRBD1|TRBJ1-4
TGTGCCACCAGCACAGGACAGGGAGAAAAACTGTTTTTT
CATSTGQGEKLFF
>15|TRBV3-1|few|-|TRBJ2-5
TGTGCCAGCAGCCAAGGCGGGCGGCTGGGCGAGACCCAGTACTTC
CASSQGGRLGETQYF
>18|TRBV7-2|-|TRBD2|TRBJ2-5
TGTGCCAGCAGCTGGGGACTAGCGGGGGCCCATTACCAAGAGACCCAGTACTTC
CASSWGLAGAHYQETQYF
>14|TRBV18|few|TRBD1|TRBJ2-7
TGTGCCAGCTCACGGACGACAGGGTTGGGCGAGCAGTACTTC
CASSRTTGLGEQYF
>17|TRBV15|once|TRBD2|TRBJ2-1
TGTGCCACCAGCAGGGCACCGGGACTAGCGGGGTCTGGTGAGCAGTTCTTC
CATSRAPGLAGSGEQFF
>15|TRBV2|-|-|TRBJ2-7
TGTGCCAGCAGTGAAAGGGGCCTTTCCCCCTACGAGCAGTACTTC
CASSERGLSPYEQYF
>14|TRBV7-2|few|TRBD2|TRBJ2-2
TGTGCCAGCAGCTTAGAGGCGGGGGCCGGGGAGCTGTTTTTT
CASSLEAGAGELFF
>15|TRBV27|few|-|TRBJ1-4
TGTGCCAGCAGTCGGTGGGGAGACACTAATGAAAAACTGTTTTTT
CASSRWGDTNEKLFF
>15|TRBV24-1|-|TRBD2|TRBJ2-5
TGTGCCACCCTCCCCGGCGGGGGGGCGGAAGAGACCCAGTACTTC
CATLPGGGAEETQYF
>11|TRBV20-1|-|-|TRBJ2-7
TGCAGTGCCCCTCGGGGCTACGAGCAGTACTTC
CSAPRGYEQYF
>20|TRBV6-4|few|TRBD2|TRBJ2-1
TGTGCCAGCAGTCTACAAAGGACTAGCGGGAGAGTAGTTTCCTACAATGAGCAGTTCTTC
CASSLQRTSGRVVSYNEQFF
>12|TRBV19|few|-|TRBJ1-1
TGTGCCAGTAGTTCCCCGAACACTGAAGCTTTCTTT
CASSSPNTEAFF
>15|TRBV14|few|TRBD1|TRBJ2-1
TGTGCCAGCAGCCAATCCCGGACAGGGGGCAATGAGCAGTTCTTC
CASSQSRTGGNEQFF
>16|TRBV15|few|TRBD2|TRBJ2-4
TGTGCCACCAGCAGACAACTCGGACTAGACAAAAACATTCAGTACTTC
CATSRQLGLDKNIQYF
>15|TRBV24-1|-|TRBD1|TRBJ2-3
TGTGCCACCGGGCCCAGCAGGGGGAGCACAGATACGCAGTATTTT
CATGPSRGSTDTQYF
>12|TRBV19|-|-|TRBJ2-7
TGTGCCAGTAGTATGAGTGACTACGAGCAGTACTTC
CASSMSDYEQYF
>16|TRBV12-3/TRBV12-4|-|-|TRBJ2-5
TGTGCCAGCAGTTTTGAGACAGGCTATTCCAAAGAGACCCAGTACTTC
CASSFETGYSKETQYF
>12|TRBV2|-|-|TRBJ2-5
TGTGCCAGCAGGCCTAGCGTAGAGACCCAGTACTTC
CASRPSVETQYF
>13|TRBV7-6|few|-|TRBJ2-7
TGTGCCAGCAGCTTAGGAAAGGTATACGAGCAGTACTTC
CASSLGKVYEQYF
>12|TRBV20-1|many|-|TRBJ2-2
TGCAGTGCTAGCGGGAGTCCCGGGGAGCTGTTTTTT
CSASGSPGELFF
>15|TRBV7-2|few|TRBD1|TRBJ2-1
TGTGCCAGCAGCCCGCGGACAGGGGAGTACAATGAGCAGTTCTTC
CASSPRTGEYNEQFF
>16|TRBV7-9|-|TRBD1|TRBJ2-7
TGTGCCAGCAGCTTAGTGCTTGGACAGGGGGCCTACGAGCAGTACTTC
CASSLVLGQGAYEQYF
>15|TRBV5-1|-|-|TRBJ2-4
TGCGCCAGCAGCTTGGGTGCGATAGCCAAAAACATTCAGTACTTC
CASSLGAIAKNIQYF
>14|TRBV20-1|-|-|TRBJ2-5
TGCAGTGCTAGAGACCCCGACTGGCAAGAGACCCAGTACTTC
CSARDPDWQETQYF